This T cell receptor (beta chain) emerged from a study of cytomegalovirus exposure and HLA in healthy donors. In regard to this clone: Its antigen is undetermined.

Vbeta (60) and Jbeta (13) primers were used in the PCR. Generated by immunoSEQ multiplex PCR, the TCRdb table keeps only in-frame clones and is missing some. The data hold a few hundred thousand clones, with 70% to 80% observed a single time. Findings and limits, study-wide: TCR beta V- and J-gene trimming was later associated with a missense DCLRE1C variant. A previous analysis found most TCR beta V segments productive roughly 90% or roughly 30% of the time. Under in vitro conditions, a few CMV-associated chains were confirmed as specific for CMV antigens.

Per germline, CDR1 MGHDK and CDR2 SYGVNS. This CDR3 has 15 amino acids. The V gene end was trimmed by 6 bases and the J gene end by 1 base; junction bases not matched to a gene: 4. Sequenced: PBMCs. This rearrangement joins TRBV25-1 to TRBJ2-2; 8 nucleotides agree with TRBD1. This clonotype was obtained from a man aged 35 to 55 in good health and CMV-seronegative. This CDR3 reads CASRRQGLNTGELFF. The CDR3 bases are TGTGCCAGCAGACGACAGGGGCTGAACACCGGGGAGCTGTTTTTT. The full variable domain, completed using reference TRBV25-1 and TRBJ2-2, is EADIYQTPRYLVIGTGKKITLECSQTMGHDKMYWYQQDPGMELHLIHYSYGVNSTEKGDLSSESTVSRIRTEHFPLTLESARPSHTSQYLCASRRQGLNTGELFFGEGSRLTVL.